Described below is a single T cell receptor beta chain sequence and its context. Trimming shortened V by 5 bases and J by 0 bases, and 12 bases separated the two germline ends. The germline V gene has CDR1 SGHVS and CDR2 FQNEAQ. The CDR3 has 15 amino acids. This sample stems from a study of identical twins. TCRdb fed the 5' RACE reads into MiXCR, producing one record per CDR3 protein. Among 1.5 million to 2 million distinct CDR3 sequences, less than 35% were seen once, and the ten largest hold around 0.25%. The V gene is TRBV7-8, the J gene TRBJ2-3; D is undetermined. This TCR derives from a newborn girl in good health. Sequenced: cord blood. CDR3 amino acids: CASSLLRMSTDTQYF. For the CDR3, the DNA is TGTGCCAGCAGCCTCTTAAGGATGAGCACAGATACGCAGTATTTT.